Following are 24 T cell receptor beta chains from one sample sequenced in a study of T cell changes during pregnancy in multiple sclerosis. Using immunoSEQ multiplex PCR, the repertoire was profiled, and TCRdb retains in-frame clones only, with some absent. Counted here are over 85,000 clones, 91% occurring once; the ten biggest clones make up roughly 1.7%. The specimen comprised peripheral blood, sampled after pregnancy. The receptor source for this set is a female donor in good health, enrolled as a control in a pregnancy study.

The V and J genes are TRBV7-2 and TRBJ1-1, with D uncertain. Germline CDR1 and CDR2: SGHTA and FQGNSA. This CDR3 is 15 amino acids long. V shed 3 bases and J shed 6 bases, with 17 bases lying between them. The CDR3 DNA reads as TGTGCCAGCAGCTTTAATTCCCGGAGGGTGTCTGAAGCTTTCTTT. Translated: CASSFNSRRVSEAFF.

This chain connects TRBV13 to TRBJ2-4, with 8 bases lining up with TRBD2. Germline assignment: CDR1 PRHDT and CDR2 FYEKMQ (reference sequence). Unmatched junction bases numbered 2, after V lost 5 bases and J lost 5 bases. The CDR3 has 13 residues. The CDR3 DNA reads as TGTGCCAGCAGCCAGGGACTAGAAAACATTCAGTACTTC. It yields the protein CASSQGLENIQYF.

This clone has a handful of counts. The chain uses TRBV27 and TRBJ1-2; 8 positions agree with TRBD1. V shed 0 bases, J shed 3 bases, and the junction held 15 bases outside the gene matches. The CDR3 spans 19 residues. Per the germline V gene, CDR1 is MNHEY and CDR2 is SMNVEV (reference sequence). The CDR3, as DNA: TGTGCCAGCAGTTTATCGGCTGCAAACAGGGGGAACCGTTACTATGGCTACACCTTC. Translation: CASSLSAANRGNRYYGYTF.

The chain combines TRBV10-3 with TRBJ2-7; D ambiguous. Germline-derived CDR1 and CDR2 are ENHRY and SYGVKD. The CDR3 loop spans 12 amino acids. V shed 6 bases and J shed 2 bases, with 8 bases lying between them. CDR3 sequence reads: CAIRDTTYEQYF. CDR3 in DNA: TGTGCCATCAGAGATACAACCTACGAGCAGTACTTC.

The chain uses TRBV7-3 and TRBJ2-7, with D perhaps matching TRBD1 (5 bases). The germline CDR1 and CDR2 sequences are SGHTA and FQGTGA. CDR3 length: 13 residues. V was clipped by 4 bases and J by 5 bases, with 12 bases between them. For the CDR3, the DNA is TGTGCCAGCAGCTCGGCAAGGGGCAACGAGCAGTACTTC. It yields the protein CASSSARGNEQYF.

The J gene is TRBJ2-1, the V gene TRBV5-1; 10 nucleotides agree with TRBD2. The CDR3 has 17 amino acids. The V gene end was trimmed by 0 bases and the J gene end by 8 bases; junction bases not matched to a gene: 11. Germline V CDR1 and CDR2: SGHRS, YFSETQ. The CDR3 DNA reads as TGCGCCAGCAGCTTGGCCGGGACTAGCGCCGGTCAAGATGAGCAGTTCTTC. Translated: CASSLAGTSAGQDEQFF.

The CDR3 nucleotides are TGTGCCAGCAGCCAAGATCGGGTCGGACAGGGGAACACCGGGGAGCTGTTTTTT. This gives the protein CASSQDRVGQGNTGELFF. V is TRBV4-2 and J is TRBJ2-2, with 8 bases fitting TRBD1. The CDR3 consists of 18 residues. Per the germline V gene, CDR1 is LGHNA and CDR2 is YNFKEQ. Losses at the gene ends were 0 bases for V and 1 base for J; bases not matched to a gene: 7.

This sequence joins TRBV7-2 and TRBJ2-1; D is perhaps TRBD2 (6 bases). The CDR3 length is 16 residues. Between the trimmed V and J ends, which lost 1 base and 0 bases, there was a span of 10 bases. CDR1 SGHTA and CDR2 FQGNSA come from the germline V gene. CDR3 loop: CASSLGVGGSYNEQFF. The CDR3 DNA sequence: TGTGCCAGCAGCTTAGGGGTCGGGGGCTCCTACAATGAGCAGTTCTTC.

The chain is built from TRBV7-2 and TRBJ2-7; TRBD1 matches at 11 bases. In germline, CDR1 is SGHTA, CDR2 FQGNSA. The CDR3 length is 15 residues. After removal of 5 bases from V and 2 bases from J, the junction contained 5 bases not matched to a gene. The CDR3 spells CASSARDRGAYEQYF. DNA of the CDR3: TGTGCCAGCAGCGCCCGGGACAGGGGGGCCTACGAGCAGTACTTC.

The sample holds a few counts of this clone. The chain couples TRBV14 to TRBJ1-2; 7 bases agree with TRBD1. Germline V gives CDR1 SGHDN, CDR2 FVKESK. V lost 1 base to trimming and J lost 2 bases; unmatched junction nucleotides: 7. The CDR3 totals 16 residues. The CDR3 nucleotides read TGTGCCAGCAGCCAAGGAAACAGGGGAGGAAACTATGGCTACACCTTC. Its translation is CASSQGNRGGNYGYTF.

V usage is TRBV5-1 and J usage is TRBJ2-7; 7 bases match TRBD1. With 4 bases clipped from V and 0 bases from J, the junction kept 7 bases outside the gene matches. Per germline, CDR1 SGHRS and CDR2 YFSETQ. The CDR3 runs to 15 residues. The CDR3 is CASSLRQGSSYEQYF. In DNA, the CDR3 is TGCGCCAGCAGCCTGAGACAGGGAAGCTCCTACGAGCAGTACTTC. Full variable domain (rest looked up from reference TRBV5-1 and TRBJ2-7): KAGVTQTPRYLIKTRGQQVTLSCSPISGHRSVSWYQQTPGQGLQFLFEYFSETQRNKGNFPGRFSGRQFSNSRSEMNVSTLELGDSALYLCASSLRQGSSYEQYFGPGTRLTVT.

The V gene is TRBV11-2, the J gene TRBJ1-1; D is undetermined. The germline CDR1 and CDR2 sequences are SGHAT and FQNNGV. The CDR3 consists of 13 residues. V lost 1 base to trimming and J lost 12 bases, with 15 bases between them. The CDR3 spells CASSLASDTRTFF. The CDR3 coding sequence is TGTGCCAGCAGCTTAGCGTCAGACACTCGTACTTTCTTT.

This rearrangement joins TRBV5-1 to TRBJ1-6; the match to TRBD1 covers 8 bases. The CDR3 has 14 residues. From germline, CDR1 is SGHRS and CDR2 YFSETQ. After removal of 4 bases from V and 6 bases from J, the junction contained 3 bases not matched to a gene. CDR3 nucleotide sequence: TGCGCCAGCAGCCGGGACAGGAGTAATTCACCCCTCCACTTT. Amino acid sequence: CASSRDRSNSPLHF.

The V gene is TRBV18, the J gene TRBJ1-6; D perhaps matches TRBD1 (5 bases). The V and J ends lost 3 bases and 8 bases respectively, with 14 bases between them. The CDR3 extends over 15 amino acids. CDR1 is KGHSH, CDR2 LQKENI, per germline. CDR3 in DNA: TGTGCCAGCTCACCGTCGGGACTCGGGGATTCACCCCTCCACTTT. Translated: CASSPSGLGDSPLHF.

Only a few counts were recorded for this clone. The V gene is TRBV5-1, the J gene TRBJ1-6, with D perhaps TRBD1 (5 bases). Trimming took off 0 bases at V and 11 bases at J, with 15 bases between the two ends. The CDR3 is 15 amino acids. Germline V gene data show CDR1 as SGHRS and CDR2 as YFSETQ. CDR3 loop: CASSLASRTIAPLHF. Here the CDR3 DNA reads TGCGCCAGCAGCTTGGCCAGTAGGACAATCGCACCCCTCCACTTT.

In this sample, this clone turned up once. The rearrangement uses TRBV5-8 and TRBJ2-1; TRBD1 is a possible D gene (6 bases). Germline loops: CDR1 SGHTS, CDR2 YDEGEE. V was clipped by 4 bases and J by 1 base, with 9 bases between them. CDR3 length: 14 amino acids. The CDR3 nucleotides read TGTGCCAGCAGCAGCGGACAGTCCTACAATGAGCAGTTCTTC. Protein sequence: CASSSGQSYNEQFF.

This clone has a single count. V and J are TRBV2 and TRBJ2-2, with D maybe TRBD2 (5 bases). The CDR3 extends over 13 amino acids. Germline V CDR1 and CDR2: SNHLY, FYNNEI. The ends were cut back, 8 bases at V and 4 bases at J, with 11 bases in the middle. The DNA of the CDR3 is TGTGCCAGCGGAGGCGGGCCCACCGGGGAGCTGTTTTTT. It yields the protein CASGGGPTGELFF.

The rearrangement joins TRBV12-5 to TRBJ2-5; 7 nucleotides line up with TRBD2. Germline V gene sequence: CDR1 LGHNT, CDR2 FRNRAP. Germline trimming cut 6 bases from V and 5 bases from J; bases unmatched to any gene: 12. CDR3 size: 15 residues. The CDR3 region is CASGRPAGSNETQYF. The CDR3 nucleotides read TGTGCTAGTGGCCGCCCAGCGGGGAGCAATGAGACCCAGTACTTC.

CDR3 protein: CASSQYRGTDTQYF. The CDR3 DNA reads TGCGCCAGCAGCCAATACAGGGGCACAGATACGCAGTATTTT. V is TRBV4-3 and J is TRBJ2-3; D possibly corresponds to TRBD1 (6 bases). The length of the CDR3 is 14 residues. CDR1 is LGHNA, CDR2 YSLEER, per germline. The V end lost 2 bases, the J end lost 1 base, and 7 bases lay between the germline ends.

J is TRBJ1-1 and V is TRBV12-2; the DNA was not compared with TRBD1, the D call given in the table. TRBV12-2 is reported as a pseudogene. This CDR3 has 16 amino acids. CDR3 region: CASRLARDRENTEAFF. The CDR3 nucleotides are TGTGCAAGTCGCTTAGCGCGGGACAGAGAGAACACTGAAGCTTTCTTT.

The CDR3 DNA reads TGTGCCAGCAGCCAAGATCGGAACAGGGCGGATGGCTACACCTTC. This gives the protein CASSQDRNRADGYTF. V usage is TRBV4-2 and J usage is TRBJ1-2; possible D gene TRBD1, 6 bases. The CDR3 contains 15 residues. Germline CDR1 and CDR2: LGHNA and YNFKEQ. Trimming cost V 0 bases and J 6 bases, with 14 bases left between them.

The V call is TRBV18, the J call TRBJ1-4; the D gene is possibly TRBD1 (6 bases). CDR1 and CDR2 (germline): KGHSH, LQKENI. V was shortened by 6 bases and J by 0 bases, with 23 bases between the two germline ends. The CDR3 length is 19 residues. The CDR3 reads CASSPSPTGNFATNEKLFF. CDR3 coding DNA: TGTGCCAGCTCCCCTTCACCAACAGGGAACTTTGCAACTAATGAAAAACTGTTTTTT.

CDR3 bases: TGTGCCAGAAGCCCCCGGGTTAGGAAGCTAATGAACACTGAAGCTTTCTTT. Encoded protein: CARSPRVRKLMNTEAFF. The chain uses TRBV5-3 and TRBJ1-1; D unresolved. TRBV5-3 is an open reading frame, and its role is uncertain. V dropped 4 bases and J dropped 0 bases, with 19 bases sitting between them. This CDR3 contains 17 residues.

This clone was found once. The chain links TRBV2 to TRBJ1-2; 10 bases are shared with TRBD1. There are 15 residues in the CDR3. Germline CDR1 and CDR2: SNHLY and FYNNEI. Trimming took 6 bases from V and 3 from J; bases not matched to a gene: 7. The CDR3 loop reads CASRRQGAFDYGYTF. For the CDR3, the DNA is TGTGCCAGCAGGAGACAGGGGGCTTTCGACTATGGCTACACCTTC.